These 8 T cell receptor beta chains came from one sample sequenced in a study of blood T cell repertoires in COVID-19. Sequenced by immunoSEQ multiplex PCR; TCRdb stores in-frame clones only, minus some. The sample carries roughly 220,000 clones, more than 80% recorded once. The sequencing input was PBMCs or T cells enriched from blood (not recorded which). All receptors derive from a young woman in a cohort exposed to, infected with or recovered from COVID-19 (not recorded which).

This clone was counted a few times. CDR3 coding DNA: TGTGCCAGCAGCTTAGTGACAGGGAATAATTCACCCCTCCACTTT. The encoded protein is CASSLVTGNNSPLHF. The V and J genes are TRBV11-2 and TRBJ1-6; 7 nucleotides match TRBD1. This CDR3 region has 15 residues. The trim removed 1 base at V and 5 bases at J, leaving 2 bases unmatched. The V gene's germline CDR1 is SGHAT and CDR2 FQNNGV.

The chain recombines TRBV11-1 with TRBJ2-3; the match to TRBD2 covers 13 bases. V trimming: 5 bases; J trimming: 1 base; junction bases outside the gene matches: 3. Looked up from germline, CDR1 is SGHAT and CDR2 is FQDESV (reference sequence). This CDR3 region has 16 residues. CDR3 sequence: CASSQGLAGGTDTQYF. The CDR3 DNA sequence: TGTGCCAGCAGCCAAGGACTAGCGGGGGGCACAGATACGCAGTATTTT.

The genes are TRBV11-2 and TRBJ2-1, with D possibly TRBD2 on 6 matching bases. CDR3 size: 14 residues. Germline V gene data show CDR1 as SGHAT and CDR2 as FQNNGV. V was pared by 6 bases and J by 2 bases, with 11 bases between. The CDR3: CASSLGLAYNEQFF. As DNA, the CDR3 is TGTGCCAGCAGTCTGGGACTTGCCTACAATGAGCAGTTCTTC.

The chain recombines TRBV5-1 with TRBJ2-2, with a possible D match to TRBD1 (6 bases). Trimming shortened V by 4 bases and J by 0 bases, and 13 bases separated the two germline ends. Germline values: CDR1 SGHRS, CDR2 YFSETQ. The CDR3 spans 16 residues. CDR3 sequence: CASSHAGTSNTGELFF. DNA of the CDR3: TGCGCCAGCAGCCACGCCGGGACATCGAACACCGGGGAGCTGTTTTTT.

The chain has TRBV12-3 or TRBV12-4 and TRBJ1-5; 7 bases map to TRBD1. V shed 6 bases, J shed 4 bases, and the junction held 3 bases outside the gene matches. The CDR3 length is 13 residues. The DNA of the CDR3 is TGTGCCAGCAGCACACAGGGGAATCAGCCCCAGCATTTT. This translates into CASSTQGNQPQHF.

This chain connects TRBV9 to TRBJ1-1; 8 bases align to TRBD1. After removal of 4 bases from V and 7 bases from J, the junction contained 6 bases not matched to a gene. CDR3 length equals 13 residues. Germline lookup yields CDR1 SGDLS and CDR2 YYNGEE. The CDR3 DNA reads as TGTGCCAGCAGCCCAGGACAGGGCTTTGAAGCTTTCTTT. Amino acid sequence: CASSPGQGFEAFF. The complete variable domain, with remaining parts taken from reference TRBV9 and TRBJ1-1, reads DSGVTQTPKHLITATGQRVTLRCSPRSGDLSVYWYQQSLDQGLQFLIQYYNGEERAKGNILERFSAQQFPDLHSELNLSSLELGDSALYFCASSPGQGFEAFFGQGTRLTVV.

V is TRBV14 and J is TRBJ2-3, with D possibly TRBD1 on 6 matching bases. Germline V gene lookup returns CDR1 SGHDN and CDR2 FVKESK. The CDR3 length is 16 residues. Trimming took 0 bases from V and 1 from J, leaving 11 bases between them. CDR3 sequence: CASSQEIPGGTDTQYF. CDR3 DNA sequence: TGTGCCAGCAGCCAAGAAATCCCAGGGGGCACAGATACGCAGTATTTT.

The chain has TRBV3-1 (or the pseudogene TRBV3-2) and TRBJ1-2; D may be TRBD1 (6 bases). CDR3 length: 15 residues. Trimming cost V 4 bases and J 3 bases, with 15 bases left between them. Germline loops: CDR1 LGHDT, CDR2 YNNKEL (reference sequence). CDR3 bases: TGTGCCAGCAGCCCCTCCGGACAGACATACTATGGCTACACCTTC. This encodes CASSPSGQTYYGYTF.